This T cell receptor (beta chain) was sequenced for a study of T cell repertoires in cytomegalovirus infection. The CDR3 consists of 15 residues. V was trimmed by 0 bases and J by 5 bases, leaving 13 bases between them. The germline V gene encodes CDR1 SEHNR and CDR2 FQNEAQ (reference sequence). This clonotype was seen ten or more times. Its antigen remains unknown. TCRdb recomputed calls from the reads with MiXCR, one row per CDR3 protein. The table shows a few hundred thousand distinct CDR3 sequences, with about 32% occurring only once. The TCR originated in a human donor in good health (CMV status not recorded). Some clones in this sample may be carry-over from other donors' samples. The input for sequencing was cultured PBMCs, taken from culture after CMV antigen stimulation. V gene TRBV7-9 combines with J gene TRBJ2-5; a weak D match, TRBD1 (6 bases). The CDR3 nucleotides read TGTGCCAGCAGCTTAGCGATGGGGGCCCGGGAGACCCAGTACTTC. Protein: CASSLAMGARETQYF.